This T cell receptor (beta chain) was sequenced for a study of blood T cells in healthy people across ages. Overall study results and limits: With naive T cell percentage, TCR beta diversity showed a strong correlation. Unsorted PBMCs blocked a conclusive comparison of naive and antigen-experienced cells. When set beside aged donors, long-lived donors presented more naive CD4+ cells and higher diversity.

Looked up from germline, CDR1 is SGHRS and CDR2 is YFSETQ. The CDR3 loop spans 14 amino acids. With 0 bases removed from V and 1 base from J, the gap between germline ends came to 7 bases. The second PCR ran roughly 6 to 11 cycles with a sample-barcoded 5' primer and J-beta primers. TCRdb itself ran the 5' RACE reads through MiXCR, one entry per CDR3 protein. The table has 910,000 or so distinct CDR3 sequences, roughly 51% seen once; the top ten hold about 21%. This clonotype was observed a handful of times. Its cognate antigen is unknown. The chain carries TRBV5-1 and TRBJ1-1; D not resolved. Sequenced: blood. This receptor was identified in a woman aged 55-69 years in good health. The CDR3 here is CASSLAFRNTEAFF. CDR3 coding DNA: TGCGCCAGCAGCTTGGCTTTCAGGAACACTGAAGCTTTCTTT.